This T cell receptor beta chain came from a study of type 1 regulatory T cells. Overall study: T-allo10 is an in vitro-generated, Tr1-enriched CD4 T cell product specific for alloantigen.

The graft donor-derived T-allo10 cells reportedly recognize host alloantigens, are anergic, and suppress alloantigen-specifically. TCRdb re-derived calls from the reads in MiXCR, one entry per CDR3 protein. The sample carries roughly 68,000 distinct CDR3 sequences, about three fifths recorded once. Regarding this clonotype: The antigen is unknown.

This TCR was recovered from a human donor in good health. The material sequenced was cultured T cells, either the whole culture or a sorted T cell fraction (not recorded which). Subset noted: Tr1-enriched cell product generated in vitro against host alloantigens.

The CDR3 loop is CASSLFSGSSYEQYF. The CDR3 DNA sequence: TGCGCCAGCAGCTTGTTTAGCGGGAGTTCTTACGAGCAGTACTTC. The chain recombines TRBV5-1 with TRBJ2-7; 9 bases are shared with TRBD2. The germline V gene has CDR1 SGHRS and CDR2 YFSETQ. Germline trimming cut 1 base from V and 4 bases from J; bases unmatched to any gene: 6. This CDR3 has 15 residues.